The next 17 T cell receptor beta chains were all read from a single sample in a study of blood T cells in healthy people across ages. Together with a sample-barcoded 5' primer, a J-beta primer mix was included in a second PCR lasting about 6 to 11 cycles. TCRdb recomputed calls from the 5' RACE reads with MiXCR, one row per CDR3 protein. The sample has hundreds of thousands of distinct CDR3 sequences; more than 20% are singletons. The sequencing sample was made of blood. The source is a man aged 65 to 85 in good health.

J is TRBJ1-4 and V is TRBV7-2; 7 nucleotides match TRBD1. V shed 5 bases, J shed 5 bases, and the junction held 8 bases outside the gene matches. In germline, CDR1 is SGHTA, CDR2 FQGNSA. This CDR3 has 15 amino acids. The CDR3 reads CASSQSRDRNEKLFF. The CDR3 nucleotides are TGTGCCAGCAGCCAGAGCCGGGACAGAAATGAAAAACTGTTTTTT.

The chain uses TRBV7-9 and TRBJ1-3; the D is unclear. In germline, CDR1 is SEHNR, CDR2 FQNEAQ (reference sequence). CDR3 length: 16 amino acids. V was clipped by 5 bases and J by 0 bases, with 14 bases between them. CDR3 in DNA: TGTGCCAGCAGCCCGATAGGGTTGATCTCTGGAAACACCATATATTTT. As protein: CASSPIGLISGNTIYF.

The chain links TRBV12-3 or TRBV12-4 to TRBJ1-5, with D uncertain. V lost 6 bases and J lost 3, with 9 bases in between. CDR3 length: 13 amino acids. The CDR3 protein is CASSRGANQPQHF. For the CDR3, the DNA is TGTGCCAGCAGCCGAGGAGCCAATCAGCCCCAGCATTTT.

At least ten counts were recorded for this clonotype. The chain is built from TRBV7-3 and TRBJ1-2, with D hard to call. Trimming left V 2 bases short and J 3 bases short, with 10 bases between. CDR1 and CDR2 from the germline V gene are SGHTA and FQGTGA. This CDR3 has 14 amino acids. Written as DNA, the CDR3 is TGTGCCAGCAGCTTAGGTCCTTCCGACTATGGCTACACCTTC. This encodes CASSLGPSDYGYTF.

The rearrangement joins TRBV5-1 to TRBJ2-7; D gene ambiguous. The CDR3 sequence is 15 residues long. Between the trimmed V and J ends, which lost 1 base and 1 base, there was a span of 12 bases. Germline V lookup: CDR1 SGHRS, CDR2 YFSETQ. DNA of the CDR3: TGCGCCAGCAGCTTGTTAGGCAGGTTTTCCTACGAGCAGTACTTC. The encoded protein is CASSLLGRFSYEQYF.

This clonotype was seen at least ten times. The V and J genes are TRBV5-1 and TRBJ1-4, with no clear D. Between the trimmed V and J ends, which lost 0 bases and 4 bases, there was a span of 7 bases. The CDR3 consists of 14 residues. Looked up from germline, CDR1 is SGHRS and CDR2 is YFSETQ. CDR3: CASSLEGSNEKLFF. CDR3 sequence (DNA): TGCGCCAGCAGCTTGGAAGGGAGTAATGAAAAACTGTTTTTT.

This clonotype was seen only a few times. The gene calls are TRBV6-5 and TRBJ2-5; D may match TRBD1 or TRBD2 (5 bases each). The DNA end is a closer match to TRBJ2-1, so the J assignment may be wrong. The CDR3 loop spans 15 amino acids. Germline CDR1 reads MNHEY; CDR2 reads SVGAGI. CDR3 residues: CASKIRGPRSNEQFF. In DNA, the CDR3 is TGTGCCAGCAAAATTCGGGGACCCCGAAGCAATGAGCAGTTCTTC.

CDR3 nucleotides: TGCGCCAGCAGCCCCCTAGTAGCGGGAGACTCTGAGCAGTTCTTC. It encodes CASSPLVAGDSEQFF. V is TRBV5-1 and J is TRBJ2-1; 9 nucleotides align to TRBD2. CDR1 is SGHRS, CDR2 YFSETQ, per germline. The length of the CDR3 is 15 residues. V shed 4 bases and J 9 bases; nucleotides not matched to a gene: 11.

The chain carries TRBV7-9 and TRBJ2-5, with D tentatively TRBD1 or TRBD2 (5 bases each). The J call may be incorrect, as the DNA end agrees better with TRBJ2-1. The CDR3 extends over 13 amino acids. Germline V gene data show CDR1 as SEHNR and CDR2 as FQNEAQ (reference sequence). CDR3 bases: TGTGCCAGCAGCCCTCCGGGACGAAATGAGCAGTTCTTC. It is translated as CASSPPGRNEQFF.

The chain carries TRBV3-1 and TRBJ2-3, with TRBD2 matching over 12 bases. The CDR3 runs to 17 residues. Germline CDR1 is LGHDT and CDR2 is YNNKEL (reference sequence). Trimming at V came to 4 bases and at J to 4 bases, leaving 9 bases not matched to a gene. CDR3 loop: CASSPTGTSGRSDTQYF. Written as DNA, the CDR3 is TGTGCCAGCAGCCCGACTGGGACTAGCGGGCGGTCAGATACGCAGTATTTT.

In this sample, this clonotype turned up many times. This sequence joins TRBV5-1 and TRBJ2-3; D unresolved. V was shortened by 4 bases and J by 2 bases, with 5 bases between the two germline ends. Germline loops: CDR1 SGHRS, CDR2 YFSETQ. This CDR3 has 12 amino acids. In DNA, the CDR3 is TGCGCCAGCAGCGGATACACAGATACGCAGTATTTT. It encodes CASSGYTDTQYF.

This clonotype appeared a few times. The chain links TRBV7-2 to TRBJ2-4; 13 nucleotides line up with TRBD2. The germline V gene encodes CDR1 SGHTA and CDR2 FQGNSA. Germline trimming cut 6 bases from V and 7 bases from J; bases unmatched to any gene: 9. This CDR3 spans 16 amino acids. CDR3 sequence (DNA): TGTGCCAGCAGTTACGGGACTAGCGGGATGATGAACATTCAGTACTTC. As protein: CASSYGTSGMMNIQYF.

This clonotype was seen a handful of times. The chain is built from TRBV5-1 and TRBJ1-4, with a weak D call TRBD1 (5 bases). Germline values: CDR1 SGHRS, CDR2 YFSETQ. The V end was cut by 3 bases, the J end by 8 bases, with 20 bases between. The CDR3 has 16 residues. DNA for the CDR3: TGCGCCAGCAGCTCCGCCGATGGGGCCCTACGCGAAAAACTGTTTTTT. As protein: CASSSADGALREKLFF.

The rearrangement links TRBV3-1 to TRBJ2-5; no clear D. The J call may not be correct, given that the DNA end is closer to TRBJ2-7. The CDR3 has 15 amino acids. CDR1 is LGHDT, CDR2 YNNKEL, per germline (reference sequence). The CDR3 nucleotides read TGTGCCAGCAGCCCCTCGAGGAAGGGCCCCTACGAGCAGTACTTC. It codes for CASSPSRKGPYEQYF.

This clonotype was detected only once. V usage is TRBV18 and J usage is TRBJ1-5; D not resolved. This CDR3 has 16 residues. V was cut by 3 bases and J by 1 base, with 13 bases left in between. Germline values: CDR1 KGHSH, CDR2 LQKENI. The CDR3 bases are TGTGCCAGCTCACCCATTCGGGGAGGGAGCAATCAGCCCCAGCATTTT. Its translation: CASSPIRGGSNQPQHF.

The table lists this clonotype with a few counts. The V and J genes are TRBV5-1 and TRBJ2-5, with D unclear. Trimming stripped 1 base from V and 3 bases from J, with 7 bases between. CDR3 length: 13 residues. The germline V gene encodes CDR1 SGHRS and CDR2 YFSETQ. Written as DNA, the CDR3 is TGCGCCAGCAGCTTGACCCCGGAAGAGACCCAGTACTTC. This gives the protein CASSLTPEETQYF.

Worth noting for this clonotype: One end of the junction is discordant with germline, which a read error may explain. This chain uses TRBV18 with TRBJ2-2; 13 bases align to TRBD2. The CDR3 runs to 17 residues. CDR1 is KGHSH, CDR2 LQKENI, per germline. The CDR3 loop reads CTSSPGTSGTNTGELFF. CDR3 coding DNA: TGTACCAGCTCACCGGGGACTAGCGGGACGAACACCGGGGAGCTGTTTTTT.